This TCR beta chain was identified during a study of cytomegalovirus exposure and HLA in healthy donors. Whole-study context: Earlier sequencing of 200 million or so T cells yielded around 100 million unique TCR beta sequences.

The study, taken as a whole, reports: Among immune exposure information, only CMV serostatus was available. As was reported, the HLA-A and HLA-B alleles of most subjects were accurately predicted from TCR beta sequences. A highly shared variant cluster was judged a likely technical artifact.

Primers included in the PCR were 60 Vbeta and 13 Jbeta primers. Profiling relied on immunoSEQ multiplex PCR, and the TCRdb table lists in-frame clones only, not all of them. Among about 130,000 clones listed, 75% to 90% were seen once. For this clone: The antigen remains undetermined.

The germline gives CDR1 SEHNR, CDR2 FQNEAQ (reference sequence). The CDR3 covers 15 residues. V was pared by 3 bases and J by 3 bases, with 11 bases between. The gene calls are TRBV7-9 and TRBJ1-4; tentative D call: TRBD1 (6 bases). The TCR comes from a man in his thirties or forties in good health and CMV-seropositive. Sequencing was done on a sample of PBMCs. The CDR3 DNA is TGTGCCAGCAGCTTGCCGGACAGACCTAATGAAAAACTGTTTTTT. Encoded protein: CASSLPDRPNEKLFF.